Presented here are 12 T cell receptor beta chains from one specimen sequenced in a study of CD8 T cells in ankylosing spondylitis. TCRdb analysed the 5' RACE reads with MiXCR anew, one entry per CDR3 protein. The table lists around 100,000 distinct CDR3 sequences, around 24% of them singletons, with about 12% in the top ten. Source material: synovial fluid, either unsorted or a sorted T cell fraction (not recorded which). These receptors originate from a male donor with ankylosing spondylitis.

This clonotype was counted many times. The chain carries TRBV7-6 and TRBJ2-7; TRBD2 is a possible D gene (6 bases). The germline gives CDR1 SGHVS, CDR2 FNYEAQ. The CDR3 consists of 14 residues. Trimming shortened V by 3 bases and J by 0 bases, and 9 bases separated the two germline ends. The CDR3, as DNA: TGTGCCAGCAGCTTTACCGGGAGCTCCTACGAGCAGTACTTC. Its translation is CASSFTGSSYEQYF.

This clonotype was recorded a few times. The CDR3 DNA follows: TGTGCCAGCAGCCCTGGGTCCATCGTATATGAGCAGTTCTTC. Amino acid sequence: CASSPGSIVYEQFF. The chain uses TRBV11-3 and TRBJ2-1; the D is unclear. Germline V CDR1 and CDR2: SGHNT, YENEEA. The germline V and J ends were trimmed by 5 bases and 8 bases, with 16 bases remaining between them. CDR3 length equals 14 residues.

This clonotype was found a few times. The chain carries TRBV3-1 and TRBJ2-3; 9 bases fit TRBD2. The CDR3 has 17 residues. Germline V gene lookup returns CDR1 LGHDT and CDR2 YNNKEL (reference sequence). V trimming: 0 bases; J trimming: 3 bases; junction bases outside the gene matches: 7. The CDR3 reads CASSQETVAGATDTQYF. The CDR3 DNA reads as TGTGCCAGCAGCCAAGAAACCGTAGCGGGAGCGACAGATACGCAGTATTTT.

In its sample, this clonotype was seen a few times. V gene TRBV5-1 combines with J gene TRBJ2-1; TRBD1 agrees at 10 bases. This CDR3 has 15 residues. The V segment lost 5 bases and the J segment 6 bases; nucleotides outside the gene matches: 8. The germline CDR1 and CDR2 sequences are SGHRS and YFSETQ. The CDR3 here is CASSRSGTGVNEQFF. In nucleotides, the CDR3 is TGCGCCAGCAGTCGATCCGGGACAGGGGTCAATGAGCAGTTCTTC.

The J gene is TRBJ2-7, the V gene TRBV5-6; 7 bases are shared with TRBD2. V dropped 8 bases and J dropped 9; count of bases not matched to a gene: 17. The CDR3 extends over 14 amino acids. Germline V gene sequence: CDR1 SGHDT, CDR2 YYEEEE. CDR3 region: CASSGGGIGDRQYF. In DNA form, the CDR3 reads TGTGCCAGTAGTGGGGGGGGAATTGGGGACCGGCAGTACTTC.

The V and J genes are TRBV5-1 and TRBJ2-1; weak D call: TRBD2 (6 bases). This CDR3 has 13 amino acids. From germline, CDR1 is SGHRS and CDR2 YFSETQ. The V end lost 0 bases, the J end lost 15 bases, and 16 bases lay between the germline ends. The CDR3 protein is CASSLATSRERFF. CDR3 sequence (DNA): TGCGCCAGCAGCTTGGCCACGAGCCGGGAGAGGTTCTTC. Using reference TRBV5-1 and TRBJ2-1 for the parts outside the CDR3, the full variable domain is KAGVTQTPRYLIKTRGQQVTLSCSPISGHRSVSWYQQTPGQGLQFLFEYFSETQRNKGNFPGRFSGRQFSNSRSEMNVSTLELGDSALYLCASSLATSRERFFGPGTRLTVL.

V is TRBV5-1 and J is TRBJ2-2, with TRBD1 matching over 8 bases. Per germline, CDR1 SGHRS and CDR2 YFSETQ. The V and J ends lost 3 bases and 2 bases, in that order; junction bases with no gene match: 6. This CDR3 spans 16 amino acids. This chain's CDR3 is CASSWDRTSNTGELFF. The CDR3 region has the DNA TGCGCCAGCAGCTGGGACAGGACATCAAACACCGGGGAGCTGTTTTTT.

CDR3 protein: CATRQDRTNEKLFF. DNA of the CDR3: TGTGCCACCAGACAGGACAGAACAAATGAAAAACTGTTTTTT. This chain connects TRBV15 to TRBJ1-4, with D possibly being TRBD1 (6 bases). The CDR3 has 14 residues. V gave up 6 bases and J gave up 5 bases, with 13 bases separating them. Germline-derived CDR1 and CDR2 are LNHNV and YYDKDF (reference sequence).

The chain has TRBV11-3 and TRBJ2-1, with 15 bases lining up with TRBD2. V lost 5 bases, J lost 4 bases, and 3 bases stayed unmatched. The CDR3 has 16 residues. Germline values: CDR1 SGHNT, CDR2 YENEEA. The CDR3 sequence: CASSLGTSGRYNEQFF. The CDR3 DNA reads TGTGCCAGCAGCCTAGGGACTAGCGGGAGGTACAATGAGCAGTTCTTC.

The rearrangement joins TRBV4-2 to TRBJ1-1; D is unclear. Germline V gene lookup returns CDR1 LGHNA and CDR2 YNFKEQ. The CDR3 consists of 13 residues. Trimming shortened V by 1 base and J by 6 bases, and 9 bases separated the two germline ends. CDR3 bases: TGTGCCAGCAGCCAAGTTCCGATCTCTGAAGCTTTCTTT. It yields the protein CASSQVPISEAFF.

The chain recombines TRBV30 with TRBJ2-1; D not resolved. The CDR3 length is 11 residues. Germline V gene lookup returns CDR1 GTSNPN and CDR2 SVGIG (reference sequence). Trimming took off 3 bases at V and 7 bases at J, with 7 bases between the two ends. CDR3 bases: TGTGCCTGGAGCCCGCGGAATGAGCAGTTCTTC. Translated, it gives CAWSPRNEQFF.

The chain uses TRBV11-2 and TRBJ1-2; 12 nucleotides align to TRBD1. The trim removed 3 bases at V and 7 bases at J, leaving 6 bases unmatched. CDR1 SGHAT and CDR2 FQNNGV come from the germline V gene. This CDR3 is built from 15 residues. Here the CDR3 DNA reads TGTGCCAGCAGCTTCACCGGGACAGGGGGCTTTGGCTACACCTTC. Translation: CASSFTGTGGFGYTF.